This TCR beta chain comes out of a study of shared clonotypes between healthy human individuals. General study findings and limits: Unshared clonotypes carried lower generation probabilities than those common to all four donors. Clonotype sharing among donors was expected to depend on sequencing depth. Having only a few donors restricted how much genetic and exposure-history diversity was captured.

The CDR3 is made up of 15 amino acids. Germline V gene lookup returns CDR1 SGHAT and CDR2 FQDESV (reference sequence). The V gene end was trimmed by 2 bases and the J gene end by 7 bases; junction bases not matched to a gene: 5. Only in-frame clones appear in the TCRdb table, and some are missing; sequencing was by immunoSEQ multiplex PCR. This table holds approximately 110,000 clones, about two thirds found once. A few counts support this clone. The antigen remains undetermined. The receptor comes from a woman between 25 and 40 years old in good health. Input material: memory CD8+ T cells sorted from blood. Subset in this sample: CD45RO+ cells pooled with CCR7-negative TemRA cells. The chain recombines TRBV11-1 with TRBJ2-1, with 10 bases lining up with TRBD2. The DNA for the CDR3 is TGTGCCAGCAGCTTACCTAGCGGGGGACTTAATGAGCAGTTCTTC. Amino acid sequence: CASSLPSGGLNEQFF.